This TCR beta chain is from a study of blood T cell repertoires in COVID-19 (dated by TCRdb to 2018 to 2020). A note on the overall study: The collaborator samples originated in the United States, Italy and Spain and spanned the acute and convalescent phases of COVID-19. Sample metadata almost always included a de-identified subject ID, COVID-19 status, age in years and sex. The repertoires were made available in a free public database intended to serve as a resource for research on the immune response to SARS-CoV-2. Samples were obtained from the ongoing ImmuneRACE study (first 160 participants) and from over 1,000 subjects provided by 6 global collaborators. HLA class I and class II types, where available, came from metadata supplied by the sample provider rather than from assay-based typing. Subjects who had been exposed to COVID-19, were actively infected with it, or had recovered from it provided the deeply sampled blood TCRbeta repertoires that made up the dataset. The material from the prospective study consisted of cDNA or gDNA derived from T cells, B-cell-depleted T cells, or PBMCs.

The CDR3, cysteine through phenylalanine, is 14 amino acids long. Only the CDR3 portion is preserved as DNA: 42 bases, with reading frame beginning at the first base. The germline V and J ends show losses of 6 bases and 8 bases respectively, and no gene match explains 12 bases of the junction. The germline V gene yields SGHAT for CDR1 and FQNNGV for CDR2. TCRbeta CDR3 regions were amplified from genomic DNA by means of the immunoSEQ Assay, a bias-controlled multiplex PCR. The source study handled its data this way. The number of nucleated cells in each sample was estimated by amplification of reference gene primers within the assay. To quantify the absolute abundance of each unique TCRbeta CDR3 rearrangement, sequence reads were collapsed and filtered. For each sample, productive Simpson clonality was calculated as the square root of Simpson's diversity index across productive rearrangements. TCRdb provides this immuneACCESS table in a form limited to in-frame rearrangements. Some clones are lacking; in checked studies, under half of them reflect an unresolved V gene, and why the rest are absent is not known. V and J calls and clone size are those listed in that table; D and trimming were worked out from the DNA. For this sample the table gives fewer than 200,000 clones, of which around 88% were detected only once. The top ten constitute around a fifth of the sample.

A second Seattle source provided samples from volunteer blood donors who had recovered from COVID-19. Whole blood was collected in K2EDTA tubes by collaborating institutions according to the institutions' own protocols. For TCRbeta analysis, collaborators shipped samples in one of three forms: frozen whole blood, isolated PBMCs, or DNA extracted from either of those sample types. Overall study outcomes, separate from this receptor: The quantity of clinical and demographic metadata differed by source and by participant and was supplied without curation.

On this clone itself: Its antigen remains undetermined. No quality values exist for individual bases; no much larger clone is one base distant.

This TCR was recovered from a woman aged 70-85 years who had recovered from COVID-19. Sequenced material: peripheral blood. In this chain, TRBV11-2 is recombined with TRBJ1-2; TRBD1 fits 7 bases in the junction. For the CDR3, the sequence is CASRRTGTDGGYTF. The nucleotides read TGTGCCAGCAGACGTACCGGGACAGACGGGGGCTACACCTTC.